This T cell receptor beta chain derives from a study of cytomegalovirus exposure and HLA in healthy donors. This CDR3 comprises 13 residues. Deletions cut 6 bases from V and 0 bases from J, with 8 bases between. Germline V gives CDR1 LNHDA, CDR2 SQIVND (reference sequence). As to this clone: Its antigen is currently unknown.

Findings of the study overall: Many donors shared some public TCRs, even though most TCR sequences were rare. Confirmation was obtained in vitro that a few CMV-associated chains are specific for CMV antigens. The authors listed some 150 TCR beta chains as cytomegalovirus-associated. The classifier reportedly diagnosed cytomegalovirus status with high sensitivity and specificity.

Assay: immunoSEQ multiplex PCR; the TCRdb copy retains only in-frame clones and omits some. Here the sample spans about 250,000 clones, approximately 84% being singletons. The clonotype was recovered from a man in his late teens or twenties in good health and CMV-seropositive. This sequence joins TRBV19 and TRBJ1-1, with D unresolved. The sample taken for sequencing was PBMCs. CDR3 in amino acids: CASRMNMNTEAFF. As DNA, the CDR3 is TGTGCCAGTAGAATGAACATGAACACTGAAGCTTTCTTT.